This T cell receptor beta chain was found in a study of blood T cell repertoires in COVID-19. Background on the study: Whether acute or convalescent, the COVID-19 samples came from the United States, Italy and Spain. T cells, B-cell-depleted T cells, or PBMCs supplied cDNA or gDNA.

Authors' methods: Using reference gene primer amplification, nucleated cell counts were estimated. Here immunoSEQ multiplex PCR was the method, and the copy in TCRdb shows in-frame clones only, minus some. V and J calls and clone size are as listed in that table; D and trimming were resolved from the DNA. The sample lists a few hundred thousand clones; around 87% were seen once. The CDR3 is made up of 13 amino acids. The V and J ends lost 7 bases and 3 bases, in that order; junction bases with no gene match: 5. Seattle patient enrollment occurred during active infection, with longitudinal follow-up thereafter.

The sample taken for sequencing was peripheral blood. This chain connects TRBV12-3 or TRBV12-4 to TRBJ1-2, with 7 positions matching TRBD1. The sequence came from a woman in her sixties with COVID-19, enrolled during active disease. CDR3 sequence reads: CASTPDRDYGYTF. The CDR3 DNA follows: TGTGCCAGCACCCCCGACAGGGACTATGGCTACACCTTC.